This entry is about one T cell receptor beta chain. TCRdb keeps only in-frame clones here, not all; method: immunoSEQ multiplex PCR. The sample holds a few hundred thousand clones, approximately 85% seen once. This CDR3 has 15 residues. Losses at the gene ends were 5 bases for V and 9 bases for J; bases not matched to a gene: 8. CDR1 and CDR2 (germline): LNHDA, SQIVND (reference sequence). The data derive from a study of blood T cell repertoires in COVID-19. V gene TRBV19 combines with J gene TRBJ2-1; 12 bases line up with TRBD2. The sequencing sample was made of peripheral blood. The TCR sequence derives from a woman aged 45 to 65 with acute or convalescent COVID-19. The CDR3 bases are TGTGCCAGTAGTCCTCCGGGACTAGCGGGTTTTGAGCAGTTCTTC. Amino acids: CASSPPGLAGFEQFF.